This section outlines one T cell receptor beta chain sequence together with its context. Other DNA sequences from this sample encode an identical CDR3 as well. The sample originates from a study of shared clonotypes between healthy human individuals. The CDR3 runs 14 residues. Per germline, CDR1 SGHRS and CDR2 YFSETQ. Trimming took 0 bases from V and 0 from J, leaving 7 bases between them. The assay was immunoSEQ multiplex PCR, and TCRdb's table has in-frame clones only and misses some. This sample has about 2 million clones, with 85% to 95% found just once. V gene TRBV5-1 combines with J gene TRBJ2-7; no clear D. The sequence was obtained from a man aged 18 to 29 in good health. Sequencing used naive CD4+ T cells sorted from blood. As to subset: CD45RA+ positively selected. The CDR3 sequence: CASSLAGGSYEQYF. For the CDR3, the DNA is TGCGCCAGCAGCTTGGCCGGCGGCTCCTACGAGCAGTACTTC.